The rows below give T cell receptor beta chains drawn from one sample of a study of blood T cell repertoires in COVID-19. Sequencing used immunoSEQ multiplex PCR; TCRdb keeps in-frame clones, though not all of them. Of 69,000 or so clones listed, approximately 80% are singletons. The sequenced sample was peripheral blood. The receptors originated from a woman of 80 years or more with acute or convalescent COVID-19. CDR3s include the opening cysteine and the closing phenylalanine or tryptophan. A D gene is named only where the DNA matches it firmly. Only part of the rows carry a size: once, few, many, or a class if the clone is expanded.

clone_size d_call j_call v_call cdr3_nt cdr3_aa
few NA TRBJ1-5 TRBV2 TGTGCCAGCAGTGAAGGTGGGAGGCAGCCCCAGCATTTT CASSEGGRQPQHF
NA NA TRBJ1-1 TRBV7-3 TGTGCCAGCAGCCCCCCTAGTATCCGGGAAGCTTTCTTT CASSPPSIREAFF
NA TRBD1 TRBJ1-1 TRBV30 TGTGCCTGGAGCGACAGGGACACTGAAGCTTTCTTT CAWSDRDTEAFF
NA NA TRBJ1-5 TRBV4-1 TGCGCCAGCAGCCAAGAGTCAGGGCGCAATCAGCCCCAGCATTTT CASSQESGRNQPQHF
NA TRBD1 TRBJ2-3 TRBV5-1 TGCGCCAGCAGCTTCATCAGGGGGAACACAGATACGCAGTATTTT CASSFIRGNTDTQYF
NA NA TRBJ2-2 TRBV11-2 TGTGCCAGCAGCCCGAGGAGTAACACCGGGGAGCTGTTTTTT CASSPRSNTGELFF
NA TRBD1 TRBJ2-7 TRBV7-9 TGTGCCAGCAGCCTGACAGGGGCTTCCTACGAGCAGTACTTC CASSLTGASYEQYF
NA TRBD1 TRBJ1-4 TRBV2 TGTGCCAGCAGGAGGACAGGGTCTAATGAAAAACTGTTTTTT CASRRTGSNEKLFF
few TRBD1 TRBJ1-2 TRBV6-5 TGTGCCAGCAGCCGCGGGACAGCCGATGGCTACACCTTC CASSRGTADGYTF
NA NA TRBJ1-2 TRBV7-8 TGTGCCAGCAGCTTTACAGGGTACGGCTACACCTTC CASSFTGYGYTF
NA NA TRBJ2-7 TRBV7-2 TGTGCCAGCAGCACCTTTGGGGGGGCGCTTAACGAGCAGTACTTC CASSTFGGALNEQYF
NA TRBD1 TRBJ1-6 TRBV3-1/TRBV3-2 TGTGCCAGCAGCCAAGGGACAGGCAATTCACCCCTCCACTTT CASSQGTGNSPLHF
NA NA TRBJ2-1 TRBV5-8 TGTGCCAGCAGCCTAGCCCCGACAGGTGGGCAGTTCTTC CASSLAPTGGQFF
NA NA TRBJ1-1 TRBV10-1 TGCGCCAGCAGTGGAGGTGGGGTCGGACAGATGAACACTGAAGCTTTCTTT CASSGGGVGQMNTEAFF
NA NA TRBJ2-1 TRBV7-9 TGTGCCAGCAGCTTAGAGGGGGGGCTTTACAATGAGCAGTTCTTC CASSLEGGLYNEQFF
NA NA TRBJ2-1 TRBV5-4 TGTGCCAGCAGCTTGGCGCGGGGAGGCTACAATGAGCAGTTCTTC CASSLARGGYNEQFF
NA NA TRBJ1-1 TRBV6-1 TGTGCCAGCAGTGAAGCAGGGGCTGGGAACACTGAAGCTTTCTTT CASSEAGAGNTEAFF
NA NA TRBJ2-7 TRBV5-1 TGCGCCAGCAGCTTGGATCAGGGGGGAACCTACGAGCAGTACTTC CASSLDQGGTYEQYF
NA TRBD1 TRBJ2-2 TRBV9 TGTGCCAGCAGCACCCACAGGGGCACCGGGGAGCTGTTTTTT CASSTHRGTGELFF
NA TRBD1 TRBJ1-4 TRBV19 TGTGCCAGTAGTCTGACAGGGGTTGAAAAACTGTTTTTT CASSLTGVEKLFF
NA NA TRBJ2-7 TRBV10-2 TGCGCCAGCAGTAACACCCGGGAAAAAACCTACGAGCAGTACTTC CASSNTREKTYEQYF
NA NA TRBJ1-5 TRBV7-9 TGTGCCAGCAGCTGGGGCAGGGATCAGCCCCAGCATTTT CASSWGRDQPQHF
NA TRBD2 TRBJ2-5 TRBV5-1 TGCGCCAGCAGCCGGACTAGCGGGGGGCCGGAGACCCAGTACTTC CASSRTSGGPETQYF
NA TRBD2 TRBJ2-1 TRBV30 TGTGCCTCGACTAGCGGGGTTTACAATGAGCAGTTCTTC CASTSGVYNEQFF
NA NA TRBJ1-5 TRBV6-5 TGTGCCAGCACCACAGGAACGGGTCAGCCCCAGCATTTT CASTTGTGQPQHF
NA NA TRBJ1-2 TRBV14 TGTGCCAGCAGCCACGGATCTAGGGGCCGTTATGGCTACACCTTC CASSHGSRGRYGYTF
NA NA TRBJ1-4 TRBV3-1/TRBV3-2 TGTGCCAGCAGCCTGCCCGGGGGGGGGAATGAAAAACTGTTTTTT CASSLPGGGNEKLFF
NA NA TRBJ1-2 TRBV7-2 TGTGCCAGCAGCTTAGGAGGGCCTGGAGGCTACACCTTC CASSLGGPGGYTF
NA NA TRBJ1-3 TRBV9 TGTGCCAGCAGCGTAGAAGGGGCGGCCACCATATATTTT CASSVEGAATIYF
NA TRBD1 TRBJ1-5 TRBV10-2 TGCGCCAGCAGTCGGGACAGGGCTCAGCCCCAGCATTTT CASSRDRAQPQHF
NA TRBD2 TRBJ2-3 TRBV19 TGTGCCAGTAGTATCGGAGCGGGGGGGACAGATACGCAGTATTTT CASSIGAGGTDTQYF
NA TRBD2 TRBJ2-7 TRBV7-2 TGTGCCAGCAGCACCGACCTACTAGCGGCGTACTCCTACGAGCAGTACTTC CASSTDLLAAYSYEQYF
NA TRBD1 TRBJ1-2 TRBV7-2 TGTGCCAGCAGCCCGTACGACAGGGGGCCTGGCTACACCTTC CASSPYDRGPGYTF
few TRBD1 TRBJ1-3 TRBV5-1 TGCGCCAGCAGCTCGGACAGGGGTCGGCGAAACACCATATATTTT CASSSDRGRRNTIYF
NA NA TRBJ1-2 TRBV19 TGTGCCAGTAGTATACAGGGTAACTATGGCTACACCTTC CASSIQGNYGYTF
NA TRBD2 TRBJ2-5 TRBV4-1 TGCGCCAGCAGCCCACTTTCACTAGCGGGGCAAGAGACCCAGTACTTC CASSPLSLAGQETQYF
NA NA TRBJ2-7 TRBV18 TGTGCCAGCTCACCAGCACTTTCCTACGAGCAGTACTTC CASSPALSYEQYF
NA TRBD1 TRBJ2-7 TRBV3-1/TRBV3-2 TGTGCCAGCAGCCAATGGACAGGAGGCAAGTCTTCCTACGAGCAGTACTTC CASSQWTGGKSSYEQYF
once NA TRBJ1-5 TRBV2 TGTGCCAGCAACGCAGGGCTCGATCAGCCCCAGCATTTT CASNAGLDQPQHF
NA NA TRBJ2-3 TRBV7-3 TGTGCCAGCAGCTTGGGTGTTCCGGGGGTTGGCACAGATACGCAGTATTTT CASSLGVPGVGTDTQYF
NA NA TRBJ2-7 TRBV5-1 TGCGCCAGCAGCTTGGCGTCCTGGGCAGGCCTGGACGAGCAGTACTTC CASSLASWAGLDEQYF
NA TRBD1 TRBJ2-5 TRBV19 TGTGCCAGTAGTATTGGGAAGGGGGCCATGGGACAACGGGAGACCCAGTACTTC CASSIGKGAMGQRETQYF